This T cell receptor beta chain emerged from a study of control samples from healthy donors and cancer patients. CDR3 length: 14 amino acids. The germline CDR1 and CDR2 sequences are MNHEY and SVGEGT. V was pared by 2 bases and J by 6 bases, with 8 bases between. Profiled with immunoSEQ multiplex PCR; TCRdb holds only in-frame clones, not every one. The table includes around 80,000 clones, 91% detected once. The chain recombines TRBV6-2 or TRBV6-3 with TRBJ1-6; no reliable D call. The origin of this receptor is a man aged 50 to 60 in good health. Sequencing was done on a sample of blood. The CDR3 region is CASSYIAGNSPLHF. The CDR3 DNA reads TGTGCCAGCAGTTACATAGCGGGTAATTCACCCCTCCACTTT.